Shown below are 8 T cell receptor beta chains from a single sample sequenced in a study of blood T cells in healthy people across ages. Alongside a J-beta primer mix, a sample-barcoded 5' primer served in a second PCR lasting about 6 to 12 cycles. TCRdb fed the 5' RACE reads into MiXCR, producing one record per CDR3 protein. The sample contains 1.5 million to 2 million distinct CDR3 sequences, less than 50% of which appear only once. The sequenced sample consisted of blood. These receptor sequences come from a woman aged 40 to 50 in good health.

This chain uses TRBV7-2 with TRBJ1-2, with D possibly matching TRBD1 (6 bases). Germline CDR1 reads SGHTA; CDR2 reads FQGNSA. There are 16 residues in the CDR3. V lost 3 bases and J lost 6, with 20 bases in between. CDR3 amino acids: CASSFGPKGGADGYTF. CDR3 sequence (DNA): TGTGCCAGCAGCTTTGGCCCGAAGGGGGGGGCAGATGGCTACACCTTC.

V usage is TRBV11-2 and J usage is TRBJ2-3; D possibly corresponds to TRBD2 (5 bases). The CDR3 is made up of 15 amino acids. Between the trimmed V and J ends, which lost 1 base and 3 bases, there was a span of 11 bases. Germline CDR1 is SGHAT and CDR2 is FQNNGV. CDR3 bases: TGTGCCAGCAGCTTAGGGCCTAGCCGAACAGATACGCAGTATTTT. It yields the protein CASSLGPSRTDTQYF.

This chain joins TRBV12-3 or TRBV12-4 and TRBJ1-4, with 8 positions matching TRBD1. The CDR3 totals 14 residues. The V gene end was trimmed by 6 bases and the J gene end by 4 bases; junction bases not matched to a gene: 4. For the CDR3, the DNA is TGTGCCAGCAGACGGACAGGGCGTAATGAAAAACTGTTTTTT. It codes for CASRRTGRNEKLFF.

This chain connects TRBV29-1 to TRBJ2-5; D might be TRBD1 (6 bases). Trimming left V 6 bases short and J 1 base short, with 9 bases between. CDR1 and CDR2 (germline): SQVTM, ANQGSEA. This CDR3 region has 12 residues. This CDR3 reads CSVRGFQETQYF. The CDR3, as DNA: TGCAGCGTCAGGGGTTTCCAAGAGACCCAGTACTTC.

There are a few counts of this clonotype. The chain uses TRBV7-9 and TRBJ2-7, with 7 bases aligning to TRBD1. V trimming: 4 bases; J trimming: 2 bases; junction bases outside the gene matches: 5. Germline lookup yields CDR1 SEHNR and CDR2 FQNEAQ (reference sequence). The CDR3 spans 14 residues. The CDR3 here is CASSSTGPTYEQYF. In DNA form, the CDR3 reads TGTGCCAGCAGCTCGACAGGGCCTACCTACGAGCAGTACTTC.

The rearrangement links TRBV7-2 to TRBJ1-1, with 9 bases matching TRBD1. CDR1 and CDR2 from the germline V gene are SGHTA and FQGNSA. The CDR3 loop spans 13 amino acids. The ends lost 6 bases at V and 11 bases at J; junction bases unmatched: 10. Here the CDR3 reads CASRPGQGFGAFF. CDR3 bases: TGTGCCAGCAGACCGGGACAGGGTTTTGGGGCTTTCTTT.

V and J are TRBV5-6 and TRBJ2-3; D uncertain. CDR3 length equals 16 residues. Trimming took off 7 bases at V and 4 bases at J, with 22 bases between the two ends. Germline lookup yields CDR1 SGHDT and CDR2 YYEEEE. The CDR3, as DNA: TGTGCCAGCGCCCAACCCCGCGGTGGAAGGTCAGATACGCAGTATTTT. The encoded protein is CASAQPRGGRSDTQYF.

The rearrangement joins TRBV12-3 or TRBV12-4 to TRBJ2-1, with TRBD1 matching over 7 bases. Trimming removed 7 bases from V and 6 bases from J; junction bases left unmatched: 12. CDR3 length: 15 residues. DNA of the CDR3: TGTGCCAGCAACTCGGGACAGTCTGGGTTCAATGAGCAGTTCTTC. Translation gives CASNSGQSGFNEQFF.